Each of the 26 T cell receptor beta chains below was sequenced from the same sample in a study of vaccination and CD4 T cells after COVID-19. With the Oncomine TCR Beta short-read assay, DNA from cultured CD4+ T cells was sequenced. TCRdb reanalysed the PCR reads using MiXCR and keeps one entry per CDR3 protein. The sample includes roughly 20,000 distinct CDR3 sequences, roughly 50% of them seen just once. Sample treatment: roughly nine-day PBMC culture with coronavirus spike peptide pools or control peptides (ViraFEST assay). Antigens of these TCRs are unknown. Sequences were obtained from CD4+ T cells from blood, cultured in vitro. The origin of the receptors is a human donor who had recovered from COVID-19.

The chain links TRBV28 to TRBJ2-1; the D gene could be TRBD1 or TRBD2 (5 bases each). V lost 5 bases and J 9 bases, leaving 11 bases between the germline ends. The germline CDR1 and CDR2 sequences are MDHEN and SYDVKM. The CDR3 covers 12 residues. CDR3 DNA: TGTGCCAGCAGTGGGGGTGAGCGTGAGCAGTTCTTC. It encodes CASSGGEREQFF.

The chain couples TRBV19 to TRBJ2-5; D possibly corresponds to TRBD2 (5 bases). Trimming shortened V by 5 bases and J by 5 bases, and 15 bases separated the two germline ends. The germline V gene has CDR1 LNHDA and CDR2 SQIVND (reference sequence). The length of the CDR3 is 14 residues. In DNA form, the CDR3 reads TGTGCCAGTAGTTCCGCCGGAGGCGTCGAGACCCAGTACTTC. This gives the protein CASSSAGGVETQYF.

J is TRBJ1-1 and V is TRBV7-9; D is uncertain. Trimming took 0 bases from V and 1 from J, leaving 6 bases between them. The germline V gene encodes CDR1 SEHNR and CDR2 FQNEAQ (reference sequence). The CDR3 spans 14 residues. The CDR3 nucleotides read TGTGCCAGCAGCTTAGCAGGTGGGAACACTGAAGCTTTCTTT. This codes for CASSLAGGNTEAFF. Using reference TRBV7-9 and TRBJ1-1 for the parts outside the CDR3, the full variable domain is DTGVSQNPRHKITKRGQNVTFRCDPISEHNRLYWYRQTLGQGPEFLTYFQNEAQLEKSRLLSDRFSAERPKGSFSTLEIQRTEQGDSAMYLCASSLAGGNTEAFFGQGTRLTVV.

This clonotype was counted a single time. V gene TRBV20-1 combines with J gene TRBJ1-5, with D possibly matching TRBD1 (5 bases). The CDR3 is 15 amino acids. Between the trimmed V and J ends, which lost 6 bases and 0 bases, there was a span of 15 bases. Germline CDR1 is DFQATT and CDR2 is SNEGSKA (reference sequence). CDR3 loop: CSAAHLRDSNQPQHF. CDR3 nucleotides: TGCAGTGCCGCACACCTCAGGGATAGCAATCAGCCCCAGCATTTT.

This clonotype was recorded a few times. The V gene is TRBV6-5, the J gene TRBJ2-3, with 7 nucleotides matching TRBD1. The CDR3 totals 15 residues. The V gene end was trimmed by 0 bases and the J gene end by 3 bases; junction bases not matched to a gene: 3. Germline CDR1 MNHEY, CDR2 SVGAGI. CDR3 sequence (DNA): TGTGCCAGCAGTTACTCGGACAGGTGGACAGATACGCAGTATTTT. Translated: CASSYSDRWTDTQYF.

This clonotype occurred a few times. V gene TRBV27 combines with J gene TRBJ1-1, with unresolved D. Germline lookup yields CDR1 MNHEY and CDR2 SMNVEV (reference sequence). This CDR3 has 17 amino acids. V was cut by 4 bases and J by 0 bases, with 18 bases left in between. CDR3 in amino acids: CASSSAVQAGLNTEAFF. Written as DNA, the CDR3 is TGTGCCAGCAGTTCAGCGGTACAAGCGGGTTTGAACACTGAAGCTTTCTTT.

CDR3 region: CSAREITSGRASYEQYF. DNA of the CDR3: TGCAGTGCTAGAGAAATTACTAGCGGGAGGGCATCCTACGAGCAGTACTTC. The chain carries TRBV20-1 and TRBJ2-7, with TRBD2 matching over 13 bases. Germline CDR1 and CDR2: DFQATT and SNEGSKA (reference sequence). The CDR3 totals 17 residues. With V trimmed by 0 bases and J by 1 base, 6 bases remained unmatched.

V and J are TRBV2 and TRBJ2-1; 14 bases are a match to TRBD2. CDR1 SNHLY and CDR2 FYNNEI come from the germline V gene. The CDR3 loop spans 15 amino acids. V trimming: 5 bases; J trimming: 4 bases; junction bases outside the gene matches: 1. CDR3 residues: CASSWTSGGYNEQFF. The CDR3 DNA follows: TGTGCCAGCAGTTGGACTAGCGGGGGGTACAATGAGCAGTTCTTC.

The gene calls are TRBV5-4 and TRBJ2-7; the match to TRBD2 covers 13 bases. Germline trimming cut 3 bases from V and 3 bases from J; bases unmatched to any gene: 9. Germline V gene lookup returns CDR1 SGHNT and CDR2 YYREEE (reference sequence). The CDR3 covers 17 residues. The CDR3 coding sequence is TGTGCCAGCAGCTCGAAGACCGGGACTAGCGGGATCTACGAGCAGTACTTC. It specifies CASSSKTGTSGIYEQYF.

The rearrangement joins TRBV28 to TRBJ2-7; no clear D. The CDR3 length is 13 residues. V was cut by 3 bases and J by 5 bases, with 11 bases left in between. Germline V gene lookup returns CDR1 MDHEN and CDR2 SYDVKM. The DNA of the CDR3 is TGTGCCAGCAGTTTCCACGGGTCCCACGAGCAGTACTTC. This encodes CASSFHGSHEQYF.

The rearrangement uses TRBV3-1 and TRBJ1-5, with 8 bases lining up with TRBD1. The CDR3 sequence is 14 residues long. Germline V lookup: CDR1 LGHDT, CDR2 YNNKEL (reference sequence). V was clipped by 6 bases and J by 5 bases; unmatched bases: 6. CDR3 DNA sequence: TGTGCCAGCAGTCCCGGACAGGGCTATCAGCCCCAGCATTTT. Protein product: CASSPGQGYQPQHF.

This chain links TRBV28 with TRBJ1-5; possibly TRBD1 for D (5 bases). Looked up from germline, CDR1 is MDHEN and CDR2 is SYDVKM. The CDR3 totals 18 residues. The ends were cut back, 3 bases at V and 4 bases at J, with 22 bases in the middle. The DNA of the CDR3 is TGTGCCAGCAGTTTCCCGGGACTCCTAAGGGGCCTGAATCAGCCCCAGCATTTT. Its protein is CASSFPGLLRGLNQPQHF.

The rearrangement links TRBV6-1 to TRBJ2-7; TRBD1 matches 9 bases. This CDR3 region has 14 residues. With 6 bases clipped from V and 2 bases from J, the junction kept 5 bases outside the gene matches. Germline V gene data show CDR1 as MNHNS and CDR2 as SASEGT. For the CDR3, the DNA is TGTGCCAGCAGAAGAAGACAGGGGGCCTACGAGCAGTACTTC. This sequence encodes CASRRRQGAYEQYF.

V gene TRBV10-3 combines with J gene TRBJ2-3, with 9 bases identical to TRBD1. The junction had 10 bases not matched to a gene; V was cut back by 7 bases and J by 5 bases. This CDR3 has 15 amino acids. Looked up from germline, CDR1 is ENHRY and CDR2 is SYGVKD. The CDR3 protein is CAIKGLGQGGDTQYF. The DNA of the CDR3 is TGTGCCATCAAGGGTTTGGGACAGGGAGGAGATACGCAGTATTTT.

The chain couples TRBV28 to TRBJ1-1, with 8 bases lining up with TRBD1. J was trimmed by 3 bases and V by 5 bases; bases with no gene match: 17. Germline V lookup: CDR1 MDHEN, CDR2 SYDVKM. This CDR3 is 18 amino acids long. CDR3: CASSPPGQASRRDTEAFF. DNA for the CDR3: TGTGCCAGCAGTCCGCCGGGACAGGCCTCGCGGCGGGACACTGAAGCTTTCTTT. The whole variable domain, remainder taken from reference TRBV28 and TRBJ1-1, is DVKVTQSSRYLVKRTGEKVFLECVQDMDHENMFWYRQDPGLGLRLIYFSYDVKMKEKGDIPEGYSVSREKKERFSLILESASTNQTSMYLCASSPPGQASRRDTEAFFGQGTRLTVV.

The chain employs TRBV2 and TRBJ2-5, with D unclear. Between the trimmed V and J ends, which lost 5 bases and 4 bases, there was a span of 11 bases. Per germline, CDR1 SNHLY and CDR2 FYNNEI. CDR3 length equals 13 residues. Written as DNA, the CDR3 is TGTGCCAGCAGTCTTAGGGTAGTAGAGACCCAGTACTTC. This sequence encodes CASSLRVVETQYF.

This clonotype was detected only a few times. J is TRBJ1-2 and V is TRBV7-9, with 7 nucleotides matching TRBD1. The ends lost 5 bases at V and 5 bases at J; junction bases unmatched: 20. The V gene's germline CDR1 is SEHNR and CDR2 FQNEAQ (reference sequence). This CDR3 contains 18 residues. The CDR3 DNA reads TGTGCCAGCAGCCTTACTGTGGGAGGGACAGCGGCTAGGTATGGCTACACCTTC. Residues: CASSLTVGGTAARYGYTF.

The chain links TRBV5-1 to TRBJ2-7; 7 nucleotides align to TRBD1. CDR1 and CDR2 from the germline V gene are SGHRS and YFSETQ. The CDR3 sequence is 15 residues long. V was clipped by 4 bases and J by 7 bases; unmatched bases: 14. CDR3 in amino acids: CASSPYADRVGEQYF. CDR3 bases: TGCGCCAGCAGCCCCTACGCCGACAGGGTTGGTGAGCAGTACTTC.

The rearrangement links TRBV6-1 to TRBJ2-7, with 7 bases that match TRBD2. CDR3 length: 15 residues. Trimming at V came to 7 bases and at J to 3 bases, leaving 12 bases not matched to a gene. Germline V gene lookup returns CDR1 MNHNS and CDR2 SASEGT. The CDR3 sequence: CASTLSRGLGYEQYF. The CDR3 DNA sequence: TGTGCCAGCACCTTATCGCGGGGGTTAGGCTACGAGCAGTACTTC.

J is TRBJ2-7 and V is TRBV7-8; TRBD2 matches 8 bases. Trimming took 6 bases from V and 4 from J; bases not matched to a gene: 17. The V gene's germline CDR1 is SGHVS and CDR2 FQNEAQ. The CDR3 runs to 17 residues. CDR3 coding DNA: TGTGCCAGCAGTCCATCACGGCCGGGACTAGGTGGGTACGAGCAGTACTTC. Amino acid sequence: CASSPSRPGLGGYEQYF.

CDR3 in amino acids: CASKRDQTSAGEQYF. DNA for the CDR3: TGTGCCAGCAAGAGGGACCAAACGTCCGCTGGCGAGCAGTACTTC. The V gene is TRBV28, the J gene TRBJ2-7, with D perhaps assigned TRBD1 or TRBD2 (5 bases each). Germline values: CDR1 MDHEN, CDR2 SYDVKM. V gave up 7 bases and J gave up 6 bases, with 22 bases separating them. This CDR3 is built from 15 residues. The full variable domain, in which reference TRBV28 and TRBJ2-7 provide the parts outside the CDR3, is DVKVTQSSRYLVKRTGEKVFLECVQDMDHENMFWYRQDPGLGLRLIYFSYDVKMKEKGDIPEGYSVSREKKERFSLILESASTNQTSMYLCASKRDQTSAGEQYFGPGTRLTVT.

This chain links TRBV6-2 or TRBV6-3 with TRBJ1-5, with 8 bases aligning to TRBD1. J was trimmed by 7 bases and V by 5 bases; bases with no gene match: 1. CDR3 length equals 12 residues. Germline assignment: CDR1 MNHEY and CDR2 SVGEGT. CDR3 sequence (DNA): TGTGCCAGCAGTACAGGGGGGCAGCCCCAGCATTTT. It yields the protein CASSTGGQPQHF.

The CDR3 protein is CASSRTSYNSPLHF. The CDR3 DNA sequence: TGTGCCAGCAGCCGCACCTCCTATAATTCACCCCTCCACTTT. The rearrangement links TRBV7-2 to TRBJ1-6; unclear D gene. Per germline, CDR1 SGHTA and CDR2 FQGNSA. The length of the CDR3 is 14 residues. Trimming shortened V by 5 bases and J by 0 bases, and 5 bases separated the two germline ends.

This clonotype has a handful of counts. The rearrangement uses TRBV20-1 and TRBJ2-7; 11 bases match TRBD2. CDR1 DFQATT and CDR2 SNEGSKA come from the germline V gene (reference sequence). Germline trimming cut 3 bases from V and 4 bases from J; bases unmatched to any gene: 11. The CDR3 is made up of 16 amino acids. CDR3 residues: CSASDTSTSGSYEQYF. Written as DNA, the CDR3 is TGCAGTGCTAGCGACACGTCTACTAGCGGGAGTTACGAGCAGTACTTC.

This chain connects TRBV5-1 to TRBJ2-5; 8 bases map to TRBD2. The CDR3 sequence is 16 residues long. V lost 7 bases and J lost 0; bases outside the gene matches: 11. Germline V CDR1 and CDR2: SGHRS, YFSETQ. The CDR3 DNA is TGCGCCAGCGAACCCCTCAGCGGGGGTTACCAAGAGACCCAGTACTTC. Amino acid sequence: CASEPLSGGYQETQYF.

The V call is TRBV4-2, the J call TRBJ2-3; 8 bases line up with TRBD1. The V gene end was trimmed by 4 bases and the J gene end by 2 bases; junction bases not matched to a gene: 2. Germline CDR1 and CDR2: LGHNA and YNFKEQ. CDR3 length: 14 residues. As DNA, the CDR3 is TGTGCCAGCAGCCCGGACAGGGCCACAGATACGCAGTATTTT. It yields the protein CASSPDRATDTQYF.